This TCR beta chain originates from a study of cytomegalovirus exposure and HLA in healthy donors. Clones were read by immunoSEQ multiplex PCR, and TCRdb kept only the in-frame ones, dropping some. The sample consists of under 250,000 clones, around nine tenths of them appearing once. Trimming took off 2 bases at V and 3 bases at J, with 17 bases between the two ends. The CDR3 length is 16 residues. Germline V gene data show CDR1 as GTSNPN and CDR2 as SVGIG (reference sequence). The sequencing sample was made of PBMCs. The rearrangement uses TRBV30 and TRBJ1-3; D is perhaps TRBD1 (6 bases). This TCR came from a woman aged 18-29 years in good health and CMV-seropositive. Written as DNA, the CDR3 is TGTGCCTGGAGTCCCCAGAGGGGGACACTTGGAAACACCATATATTTT. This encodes CAWSPQRGTLGNTIYF.